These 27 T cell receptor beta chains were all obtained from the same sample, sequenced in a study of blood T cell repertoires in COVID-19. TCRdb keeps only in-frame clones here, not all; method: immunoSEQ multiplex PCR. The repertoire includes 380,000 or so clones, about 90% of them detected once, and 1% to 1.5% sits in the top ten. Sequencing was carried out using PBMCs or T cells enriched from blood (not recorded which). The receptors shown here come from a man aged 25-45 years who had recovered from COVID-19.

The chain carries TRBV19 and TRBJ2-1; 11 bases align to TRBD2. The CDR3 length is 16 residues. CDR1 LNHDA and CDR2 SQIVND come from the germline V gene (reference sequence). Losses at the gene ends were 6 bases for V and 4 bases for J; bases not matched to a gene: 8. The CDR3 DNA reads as TGTGCCAGTAGGAGTAGCGGGGGGGTTAGGTACAATGAGCAGTTCTTC. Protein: CASRSSGGVRYNEQFF.

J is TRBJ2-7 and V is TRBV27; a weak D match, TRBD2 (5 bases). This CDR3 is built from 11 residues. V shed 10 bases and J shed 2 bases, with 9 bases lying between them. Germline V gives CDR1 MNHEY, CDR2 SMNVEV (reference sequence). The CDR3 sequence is CATLGAYEQYF. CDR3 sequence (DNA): TGTGCCACCCTCGGGGCCTACGAGCAGTACTTC.

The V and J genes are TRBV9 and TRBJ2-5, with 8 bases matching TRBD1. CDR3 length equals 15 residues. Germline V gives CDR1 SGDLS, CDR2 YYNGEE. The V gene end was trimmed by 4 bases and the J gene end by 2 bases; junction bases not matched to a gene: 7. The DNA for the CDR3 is TGTGCCAGCAGCTCGGGACAGGCCCTACAAGAGACCCAGTACTTC. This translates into CASSSGQALQETQYF.

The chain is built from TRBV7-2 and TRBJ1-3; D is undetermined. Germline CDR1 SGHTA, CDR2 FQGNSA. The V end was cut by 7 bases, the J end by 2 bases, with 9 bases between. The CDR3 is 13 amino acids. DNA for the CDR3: TGTGCCAGCACCAACAGTCCTGGAAACACCATATATTTT. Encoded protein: CASTNSPGNTIYF. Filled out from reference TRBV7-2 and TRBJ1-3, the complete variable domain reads GAGVSQSPSNKVTEKGKDVELRCDPISGHTALYWYRQSLGQGLEFLIYFQGNSAPDKSGLPSDRFSAERTGGSVSTLTIQRTQQEDSAVYLCASTNSPGNTIYFGEGSWLTVV.

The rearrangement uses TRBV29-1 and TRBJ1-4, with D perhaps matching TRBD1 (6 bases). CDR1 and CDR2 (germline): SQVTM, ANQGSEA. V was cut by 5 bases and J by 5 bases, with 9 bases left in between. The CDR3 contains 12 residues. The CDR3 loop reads CSVQGLNEKLFF. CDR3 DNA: TGCAGCGTTCAGGGGCTGAATGAAAAACTGTTTTTT.

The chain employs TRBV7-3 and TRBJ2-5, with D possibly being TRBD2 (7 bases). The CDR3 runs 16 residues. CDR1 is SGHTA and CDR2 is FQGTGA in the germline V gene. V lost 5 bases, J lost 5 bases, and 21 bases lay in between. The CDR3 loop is CASSPQPGGLGETQYF. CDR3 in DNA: TGTGCCAGCAGCCCCCAGCCGGGGGGCCTCGGGGAGACCCAGTACTTC.

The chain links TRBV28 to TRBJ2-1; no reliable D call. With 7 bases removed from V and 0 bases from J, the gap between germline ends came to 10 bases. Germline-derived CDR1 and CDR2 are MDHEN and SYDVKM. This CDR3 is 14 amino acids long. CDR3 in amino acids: CASNIGGSYNEQFF. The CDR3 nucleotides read TGTGCCAGCAACATTGGTGGCTCCTACAATGAGCAGTTCTTC.

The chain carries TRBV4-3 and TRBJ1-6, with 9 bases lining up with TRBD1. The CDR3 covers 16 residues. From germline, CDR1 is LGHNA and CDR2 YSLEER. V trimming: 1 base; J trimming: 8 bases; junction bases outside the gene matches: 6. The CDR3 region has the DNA TGCGCCAGCAGCCAAGTAGGGACAGGGTCATATTCACCCCTCCACTTT. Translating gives CASSQVGTGSYSPLHF.

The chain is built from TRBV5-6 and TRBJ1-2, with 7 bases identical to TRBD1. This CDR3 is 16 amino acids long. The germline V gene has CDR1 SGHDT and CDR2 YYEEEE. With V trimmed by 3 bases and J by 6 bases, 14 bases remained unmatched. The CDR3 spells CASSSLATTGVDGYTF. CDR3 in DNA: TGTGCCAGCAGCTCGTTGGCAACTACAGGGGTCGATGGCTACACCTTC.

The CDR3 sequence is CASSEAGTYEQYF. The CDR3 DNA sequence: TGTGCCAGCAGTGAAGCCGGGACCTACGAGCAGTACTTC. The gene calls are TRBV6-1 and TRBJ2-7, with D possibly being TRBD2 (5 bases). The CDR3 runs 13 residues. V was pared by 0 bases and J by 2 bases, with 5 bases between. Per germline, CDR1 MNHNS and CDR2 SASEGT.

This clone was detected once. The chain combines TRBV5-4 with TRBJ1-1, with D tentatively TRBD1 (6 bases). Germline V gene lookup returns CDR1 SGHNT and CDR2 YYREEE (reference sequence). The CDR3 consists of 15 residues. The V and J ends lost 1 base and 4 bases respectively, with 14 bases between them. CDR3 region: CASSLLAGVGTEAFF. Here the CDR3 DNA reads TGTGCCAGCAGCTTGTTAGCAGGGGTGGGCACTGAAGCTTTCTTT.

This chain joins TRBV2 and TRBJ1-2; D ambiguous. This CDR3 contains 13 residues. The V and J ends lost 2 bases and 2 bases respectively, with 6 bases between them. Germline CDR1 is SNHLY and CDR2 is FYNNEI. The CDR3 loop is CASSEHPNYGYTF. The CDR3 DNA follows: TGTGCCAGCAGTGAACATCCCAACTATGGCTACACCTTC.

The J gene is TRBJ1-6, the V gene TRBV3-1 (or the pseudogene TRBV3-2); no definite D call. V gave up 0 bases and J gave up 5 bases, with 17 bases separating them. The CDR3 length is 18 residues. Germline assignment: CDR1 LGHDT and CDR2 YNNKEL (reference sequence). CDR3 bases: TGTGCCAGCAGCCAAGATTATCCGAGCGGAGCCGATAATTCACCCCTCCACTTT. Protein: CASSQDYPSGADNSPLHF.

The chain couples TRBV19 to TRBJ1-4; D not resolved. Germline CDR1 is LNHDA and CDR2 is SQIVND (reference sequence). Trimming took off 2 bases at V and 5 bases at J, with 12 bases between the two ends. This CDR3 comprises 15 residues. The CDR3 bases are TGTGCCAGTAGTATAAGAGGGCCCCACAATGAAAAACTGTTTTTT. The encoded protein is CASSIRGPHNEKLFF.

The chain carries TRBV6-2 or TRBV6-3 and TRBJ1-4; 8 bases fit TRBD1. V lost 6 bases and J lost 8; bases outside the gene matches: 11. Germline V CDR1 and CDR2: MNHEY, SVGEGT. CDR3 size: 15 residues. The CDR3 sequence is CASSPSTGVGEKLFF. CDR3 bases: TGTGCCAGCAGCCCTTCGACAGGGGTCGGCGAAAAACTGTTTTTT.

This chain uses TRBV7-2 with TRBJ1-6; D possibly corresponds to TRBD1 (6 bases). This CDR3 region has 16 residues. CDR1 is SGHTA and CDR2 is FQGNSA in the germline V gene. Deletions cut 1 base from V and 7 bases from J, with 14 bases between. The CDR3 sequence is CASSLDSGTPNSPLHF. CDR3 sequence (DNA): TGTGCCAGCAGCTTAGACTCGGGGACACCCAATTCACCCCTCCACTTT.

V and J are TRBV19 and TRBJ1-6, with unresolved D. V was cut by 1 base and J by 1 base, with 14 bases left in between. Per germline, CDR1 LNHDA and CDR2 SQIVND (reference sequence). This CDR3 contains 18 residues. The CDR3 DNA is TGTGCCAGTAGTATAGGCCCCCTCCGAGGGTCCTATAATTCACCCCTCCACTTT. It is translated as CASSIGPLRGSYNSPLHF.

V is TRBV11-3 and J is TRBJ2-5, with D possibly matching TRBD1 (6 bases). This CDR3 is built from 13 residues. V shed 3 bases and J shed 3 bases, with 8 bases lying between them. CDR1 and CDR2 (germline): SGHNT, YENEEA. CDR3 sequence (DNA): TGTGCCAGCAGCTTGCACAGGGAAGAGACCCAGTACTTC. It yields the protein CASSLHREETQYF.

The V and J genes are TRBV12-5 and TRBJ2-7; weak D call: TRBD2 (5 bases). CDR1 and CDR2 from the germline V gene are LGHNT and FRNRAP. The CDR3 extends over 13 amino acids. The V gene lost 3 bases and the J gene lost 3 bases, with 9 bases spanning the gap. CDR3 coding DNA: TGTGCTAGTGGTTTTAGCGTCGGCTACGAGCAGTACTTC. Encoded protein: CASGFSVGYEQYF.

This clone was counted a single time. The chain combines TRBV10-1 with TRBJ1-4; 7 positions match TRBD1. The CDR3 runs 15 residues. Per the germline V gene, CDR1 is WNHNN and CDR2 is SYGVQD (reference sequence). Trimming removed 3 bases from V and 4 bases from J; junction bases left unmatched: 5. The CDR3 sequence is CASSDGTEDNEKLFF. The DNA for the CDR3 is TGCGCCAGCAGTGATGGGACAGAAGATAATGAAAAACTGTTTTTT.

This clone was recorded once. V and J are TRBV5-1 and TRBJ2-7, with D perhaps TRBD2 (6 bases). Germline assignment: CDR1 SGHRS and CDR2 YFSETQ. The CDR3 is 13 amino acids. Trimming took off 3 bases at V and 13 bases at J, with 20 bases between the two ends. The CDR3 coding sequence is TGCGCCAGCAGCTGGACCGCCGGGACTGAATCCTACTTC. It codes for CASSWTAGTESYF. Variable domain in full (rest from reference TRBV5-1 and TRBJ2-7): KAGVTQTPRYLIKTRGQQVTLSCSPISGHRSVSWYQQTPGQGLQFLFEYFSETQRNKGNFPGRFSGRQFSNSRSEMNVSTLELGDSALYLCASSWTAGTESYFGPGTRLTVT.

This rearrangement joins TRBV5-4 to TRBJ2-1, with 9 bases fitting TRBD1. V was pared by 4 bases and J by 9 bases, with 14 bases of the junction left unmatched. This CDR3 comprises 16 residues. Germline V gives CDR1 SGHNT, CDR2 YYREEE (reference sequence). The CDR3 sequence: CASSRRDRAGGGEQFF. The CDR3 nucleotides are TGTGCCAGCAGCCGGCGGGACAGGGCGGGCGGGGGTGAGCAGTTCTTC.

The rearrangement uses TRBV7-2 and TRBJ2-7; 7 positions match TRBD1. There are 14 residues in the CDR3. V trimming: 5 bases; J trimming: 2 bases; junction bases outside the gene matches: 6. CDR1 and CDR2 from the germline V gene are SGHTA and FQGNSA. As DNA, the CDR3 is TGTGCCAGCAGCCTAGAGGGGGCGGCCTACGAGCAGTACTTC. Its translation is CASSLEGAAYEQYF. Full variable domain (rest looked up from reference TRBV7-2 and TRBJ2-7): GAGVSQSPSNKVTEKGKDVELRCDPISGHTALYWYRQSLGQGLEFLIYFQGNSAPDKSGLPSDRFSAERTGGSVSTLTIQRTQQEDSAVYLCASSLEGAAYEQYFGPGTRLTVT.

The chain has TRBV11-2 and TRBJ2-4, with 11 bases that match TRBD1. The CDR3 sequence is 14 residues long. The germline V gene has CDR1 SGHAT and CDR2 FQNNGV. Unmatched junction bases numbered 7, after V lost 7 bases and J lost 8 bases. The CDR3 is CASTPGQGAYIQYF. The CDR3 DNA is TGTGCCAGCACCCCTGGACAGGGGGCGTACATTCAGTACTTC.

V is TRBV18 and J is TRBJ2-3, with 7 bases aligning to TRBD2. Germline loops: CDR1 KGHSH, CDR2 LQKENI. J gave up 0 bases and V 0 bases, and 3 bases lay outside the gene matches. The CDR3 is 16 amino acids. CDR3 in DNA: TGTGCCAGCTCACCACCTAGCGGGCCTAGCACAGATACGCAGTATTTT. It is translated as CASSPPSGPSTDTQYF.

CDR3 sequence (DNA): TGTGCCAGCAGAGACAGGTGGTTGGCCGGGGAGCTGTTTTTT. Amino acid sequence: CASRDRWLAGELFF. The rearrangement joins TRBV2 to TRBJ2-2; possibly TRBD1 for D (6 bases). The CDR3 extends over 14 amino acids. Trimming pared 6 bases from V and 6 bases from J, leaving 14 bases between. Germline CDR1 and CDR2: SNHLY and FYNNEI.

The CDR3: CASSYGRGNQPQHF. As DNA, the CDR3 is TGTGCCAGCTCCTACGGACGGGGAAATCAGCCCCAGCATTTT. The chain links TRBV18 to TRBJ1-5; D call uncertain. The germline V gene encodes CDR1 KGHSH and CDR2 LQKENI. The ends were cut back, 6 bases at V and 4 bases at J, with 13 bases in the middle. The CDR3 consists of 14 residues. Full variable domain (outside the CDR3, taken from reference TRBV18 and TRBJ1-5): NAGVMQNPRHLVRRRGQEARLRCSPMKGHSHVYWYRQLPEEGLKFMVYLQKENIIDESGMPKERFSAEFPKEGPSILRIQQVVRGDSAAYFCASSYGRGNQPQHFGDGTRLSIL.